The source of this T cell receptor (beta chain) is a study of shared clonotypes between healthy human individuals. Findings and caveats of the study: With four donors compared, about 5% of naive CD4 clonotypes were shared.

CD8 cells classed as naive were CD45RO-negative and positively selected for CCR7, excluding terminally differentiated effector memory CD45RA+ cells. Healthy adults negative for HIV, lacking recent acute infections or vaccinations, served as donors. Each subset's genomic DNA was shared equally among a number of immunoSEQ plates. Only in-frame clones appear in the TCRdb table, and some are missing; sequencing was by immunoSEQ multiplex PCR. The sample has approximately 2,200,000 clones, 93% seen once; the top ten hold about 1.8%. Concerning this clone itself: Its target is unknown.

CDR1 is MDHEN and CDR2 is SYDVKM in the germline V gene. This CDR3 has 14 residues. The V end was cut by 4 bases, the J end by 5 bases, with 14 bases between. The sequence was obtained from a young man in good health. Some clones in this sample may be carry-over from other donors' samples. Sequenced sample: naive CD8+ T cells from PBMCs. The gene calls are TRBV28 and TRBJ2-5; D perhaps matches TRBD1 (6 bases). CDR3 DNA: TGTGCCAGCAGTTATCAGGGGCGAAAGGAGACCCAGTACTTC. Its protein product is CASSYQGRKETQYF. Using reference TRBV28 and TRBJ2-5 for the parts outside the CDR3, the full variable domain is DVKVTQSSRYLVKRTGEKVFLECVQDMDHENMFWYRQDPGLGLRLIYFSYDVKMKEKGDIPEGYSVSREKKERFSLILESASTNQTSMYLCASSYQGRKETQYFGPGTRLLVL.